This TCR beta chain was sequenced during a study of beta chain features in type 1 diabetes. Points from the study as a whole: Type 1 diabetes patients had moderately but significantly shorter TCRB CDR3s in all four CD4+ subsets. Insertions were fewer and deletions more numerous at VDJ junctions in type 1 diabetes patients.

Details on this clone: Antigen: not known.

Sequenced material consisted of expressed TCRB transcripts (all of the isolated RNA was reverse transcribed). TCRdb's copy holds only in-frame clones and misses some; the assay was immunoSEQ multiplex PCR. The data contain roughly 150,000 clones, about 9.3% of them singletons. The authors sorted CD4+ naive, central memory, regulatory and stem cell-like memory cells via CD45RO/CCR7/CD25/CD127/CD95/CD27. Trimming removed 5 bases at V and 5 bases at J, with 17 bases between. This CDR3 region has 15 residues. Germline CDR1 MDHEN, CDR2 SYDVKM. This rearrangement joins TRBV28 to TRBJ2-3; possibly TRBD2 for D (6 bases). Source material: central memory CD4+ T cells from blood. This receptor was obtained from a man aged 30 to 39 with type 1 diabetes. The CDR3 bases are TGTGCCAGCAGTCCCTCTGGGCTAGCGCAAGATACGCAGTATTTT. Its translation is CASSPSGLAQDTQYF.